The clone carrying this T cell receptor beta chain showed up just a few times. Its target is not known. This CDR3 is built from 15 residues. The ends were cut back, 2 bases at V and 2 bases at J, with 12 bases in the middle. Looked up from germline, CDR1 is MNHEY and CDR2 is SVGAGI. Individuals who donated were healthy Caucasians from Russia aged about 6 to 100. This entry comes from a study of blood T cells in healthy people across ages. Study-level information: Template-switching capture recovered about one barcoded beta molecule per two T cells.

General observations from the study: Age brought a roughly linear fall in TCR beta diversity measured per million T cells. TCR beta diversity correlated strongly with naive T cell percentage.

Alongside a J-beta primer mix, a sample-barcoded 5' primer served in a second PCR lasting roughly 7 to 11 cycles. TCRdb re-derived calls from the 5' RACE reads in MiXCR, one entry per CDR3 protein. This table has 650,000 to 900,000 distinct CDR3 sequences, around 68% appearing once. This sequence joins TRBV6-5 and TRBJ2-5, with D perhaps TRBD1 (6 bases). This receptor was obtained from a man aged 25-45 years in good health. Specimen: blood. This CDR3 is CASSYEGTIQETQYF. In nucleotides, the CDR3 is TGTGCCAGCAGTTACGAAGGGACAATTCAAGAGACCCAGTACTTC.